This T cell receptor beta chain originates from a study of blood T cells in healthy people across ages. A second PCR of 7 to 11 cycles used a sample-barcoded 5' primer and a J-beta primer mix. TCRdb redid the calling of the 5' RACE reads with MiXCR, one entry per CDR3 protein. The sample gives 850,000 to 1,000,000 distinct CDR3 sequences, roughly half of which show up once; around 21% is in the top ten. Notes on this clonotype: Its specificity is not known.

Study results and caveats: TCR beta diversity correlated strongly with naive T cell percentage. Among long-lived donors, naive CD4+ cells were more numerous and diversity higher than in aged donors. Because sorting was not performed, PBMCs prevented conclusive naive versus antigen-experienced comparison. Diversity figures derived from one million T cells were judged to underestimate the true value.

The CDR3 sequence is 13 residues long. The germline CDR1 and CDR2 sequences are MNHNS and SASEGT. Sequenced sample: blood. This sequence originates from a woman aged 55-69 years in good health. V is TRBV6-1 and J is TRBJ2-5; weak D call: TRBD2 (6 bases). The DNA end lines up better with TRBJ2-7; the J call may be wrong. The CDR3 DNA sequence: TGTGCCAGCAGTGAATGGCAGGGAGGCGAGCAGTACTTC. Its protein is CASSEWQGGEQYF.